The subject of this entry is one T cell receptor (beta chain). Its matching antigen is unknown. The CDR3 consists of 14 residues. Germline CDR1 is KGHSH and CDR2 is LQKENI. The data belong to a study of CXCR3-negative and CXCR3-positive naive CD8 T cells. Looking at the study overall: The libraries together contributed some 150 million TRB reads, each supplying about 1.5 +/- 0.3 million. Study-wide findings and caveats: The level of CXCR3 expression partially decreased after cryopreservation; the majority of assays used fresh PBMCs. Comparably high diversity was seen in both naive subsets, and much lower diversity in memory CD8+ cells.

UMI-tagged TRB cDNA libraries were built via 5' RACE. With the 5' RACE reads reprocessed, TCRdb shows one record per CDR3 protein and no DNA. The sample features about 39,000 distinct CDR3 sequences, with roughly 8% in its top ten. The sequence was collected from a human donor in good health. Some clones in this sample may be carry-over from other donors' samples. The rearrangement uses TRBV18 and TRBJ2-3; lacking DNA, the TRBD1 call made by TCRdb goes unchecked. The sequencing sample was made of memory CD8+ T cells from blood. The chain's CDR3 is CASSPQGGQDTQYF.